This T cell receptor (beta chain) was identified in a study of control samples from healthy donors and cancer patients. The V end was cut by 0 bases, the J end by 4 bases, with 8 bases between. CDR3 length: 14 amino acids. Germline lookup yields CDR1 SGHAT and CDR2 FQNNGV. Data came from immunoSEQ multiplex PCR; TCRdb stores just in-frame clones and leaves some out. The table includes 150,000 to 200,000 clones, around nine tenths detected once. The rearrangement joins TRBV11-2 to TRBJ2-3; D is unresolved. The sequencing input was blood. This TCR came from a young man in good health. CDR3 loop: CASSLERISDTQYF. DNA for the CDR3: TGTGCCAGCAGCTTAGAGAGGATCTCAGATACGCAGTATTTT.